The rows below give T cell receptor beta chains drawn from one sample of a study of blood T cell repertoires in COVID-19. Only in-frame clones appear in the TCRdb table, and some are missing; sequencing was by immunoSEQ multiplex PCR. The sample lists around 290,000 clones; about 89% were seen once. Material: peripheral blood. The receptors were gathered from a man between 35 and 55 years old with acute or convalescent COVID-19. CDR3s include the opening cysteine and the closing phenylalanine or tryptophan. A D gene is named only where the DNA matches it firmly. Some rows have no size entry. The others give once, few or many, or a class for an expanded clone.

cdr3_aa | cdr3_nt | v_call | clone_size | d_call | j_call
CASSSRDTTYEQYF | TGTGCCAGCAGCTCCCGGGACACCACCTACGAGCAGTACTTC | TRBV7-9 | NA | NA | TRBJ2-7
CASSEWGQGAEAFF | TGTGCCAGCAGTGAATGGGGACAGGGTGCTGAAGCTTTCTTT | TRBV25-1 | NA | TRBD1 | TRBJ1-1
CASSYSAGNQPQHF | TGTGCCAGCAGTTACTCGGCAGGGAATCAGCCCCAGCATTTT | TRBV6-5 | NA | NA | TRBJ1-5
CASSEFTGESPLHF | TGTGCCAGCAGCGAGTTTACAGGGGAATCACCCCTCCACTTT | TRBV11-1 | NA | TRBD1 | TRBJ1-6
CASTRRWGQGGYTF | TGTGCCAGTACTCGGAGGTGGGGACAAGGAGGCTACACCTTC | TRBV19 | NA | NA | TRBJ1-2
CASSLGTGSNYGYTF | TGTGCCAGCAGCTTGGGGACAGGGTCTAACTATGGCTACACCTTC | TRBV5-5 | NA | TRBD1 | TRBJ1-2
CASSSRTGRTEAFF | TGTGCCAGCAGCTCTAGGACAGGGCGGACTGAAGCTTTCTTT | TRBV7-2 | NA | TRBD1 | TRBJ1-1
CATGYFAPYEQYF | TGTGCCACCGGGTATTTCGCTCCCTACGAGCAGTACTTC | TRBV28 | NA | NA | TRBJ2-7
CASSLLSQRGTMGQFF | TGTGCCAGCAGCTTGTTGAGCCAGCGGGGCACTATGGGGCAGTTCTTC | TRBV5-6 | NA | TRBD2 | TRBJ2-1
CASSQEGAKAGELFF | TGTGCCAGCAGCCAAGAGGGGGCAAAGGCCGGGGAGCTGTTTTTT | TRBV3-1/TRBV3-2 | NA | NA | TRBJ2-2
CASSQGPAGGSGNIQYF | TGTGCCAGCAGCCAAGGGCCAGCGGGGGGGTCCGGAAACATTCAGTACTTC | TRBV4-2 | NA | TRBD2 | TRBJ2-4
CASSLERGGSPLHF | TGTGCCAGCAGCTTAGAAAGGGGTGGATCACCCCTCCACTTT | TRBV7-6 | NA | NA | TRBJ1-6
CASSGAGYPTYGYTF | TGTGCCAGCAGCGGCGCAGGGTACCCCACCTATGGCTACACCTTC | TRBV6-5 | NA | NA | TRBJ1-2
CASGPPTGIEAFF | TGTGCTAGTGGTCCCCCCACAGGGATTGAAGCTTTCTTT | TRBV12-5 | once | NA | TRBJ1-1
CASSPRGGLYGYTF | TGTGCCAGCAGTCCACGGGGGGGGCTCTATGGCTACACCTTC | TRBV6-5 | NA | NA | TRBJ1-2
CASSEAEVGLAGYNEQFF | TGTGCCAGCAGTGAAGCGGAGGTGGGCCTAGCGGGTTACAATGAGCAGTTCTTC | TRBV2 | NA | TRBD2 | TRBJ2-1
CAWSVKIRGSPNTEAFF | TGTGCCTGGAGTGTAAAAATAAGGGGCAGCCCGAACACTGAAGCTTTCTTT | TRBV30 | NA | NA | TRBJ1-1
CASTGLTGELFF | TGTGCCAGCACGGGTCTAACCGGGGAGCTGTTTTTT | TRBV2 | NA | NA | TRBJ2-2
CATSPSGGDEKLFF | TGTGCCACCAGTCCATCCGGCGGAGATGAAAAACTGTTTTTT | TRBV24-1 | once | NA | TRBJ1-4
CASSPGTDTQYF | TGCGCCAGCAGTCCGGGTACAGATACGCAGTATTTT | TRBV10-2 | NA | NA | TRBJ2-3
CASTLSGGAGDTQYF | TGTGCCAGTACCCTTAGCGGGGGGGCCGGAGATACGCAGTATTTT | TRBV19 | NA | TRBD2 | TRBJ2-3
CASGPGLGNTEAFF | TGTGCTAGTGGACCGGGACTGGGGAACACTGAAGCTTTCTTT | TRBV12-5 | once | NA | TRBJ1-1
CAISESPGGTFGYTF | TGTGCCATCAGTGAGTCTCCAGGGGGTACTTTTGGCTACACCTTC | TRBV10-3 | NA | TRBD1 | TRBJ1-2